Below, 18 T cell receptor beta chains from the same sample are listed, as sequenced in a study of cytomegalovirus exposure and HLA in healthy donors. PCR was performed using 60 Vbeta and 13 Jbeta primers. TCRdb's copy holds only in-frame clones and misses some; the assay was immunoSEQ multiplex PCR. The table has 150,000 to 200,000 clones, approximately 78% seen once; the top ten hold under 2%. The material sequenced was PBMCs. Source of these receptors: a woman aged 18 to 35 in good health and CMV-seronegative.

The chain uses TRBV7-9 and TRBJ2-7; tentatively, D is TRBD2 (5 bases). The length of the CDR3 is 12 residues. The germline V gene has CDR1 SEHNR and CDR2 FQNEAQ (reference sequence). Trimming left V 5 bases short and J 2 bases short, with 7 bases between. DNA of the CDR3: TGTGCCAGCAGCGGGAGAACCTACGAGCAGTACTTC. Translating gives CASSGRTYEQYF.

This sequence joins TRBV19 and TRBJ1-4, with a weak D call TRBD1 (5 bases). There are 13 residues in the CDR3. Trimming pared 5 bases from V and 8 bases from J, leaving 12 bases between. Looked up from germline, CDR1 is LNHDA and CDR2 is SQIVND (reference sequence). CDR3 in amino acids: CASSSWGVEKLFF. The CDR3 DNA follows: TGTGCCAGTAGTTCATGGGGCGTCGAAAAACTGTTTTTT.

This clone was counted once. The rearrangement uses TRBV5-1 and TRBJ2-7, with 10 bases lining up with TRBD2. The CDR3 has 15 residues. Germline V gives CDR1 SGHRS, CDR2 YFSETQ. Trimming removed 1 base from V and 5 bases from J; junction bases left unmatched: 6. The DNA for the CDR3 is TGCGCCAGCAGCTTGATAGCGGGGGGCCCCCACGAGCAGTACTTC. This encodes CASSLIAGGPHEQYF.

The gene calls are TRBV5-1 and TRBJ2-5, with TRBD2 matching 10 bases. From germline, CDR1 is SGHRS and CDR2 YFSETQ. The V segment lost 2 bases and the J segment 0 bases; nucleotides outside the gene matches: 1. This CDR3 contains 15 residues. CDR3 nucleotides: TGCGCCAGCAGCTTAAGCGGGAGGGACCAAGAGACCCAGTACTTC. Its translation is CASSLSGRDQETQYF. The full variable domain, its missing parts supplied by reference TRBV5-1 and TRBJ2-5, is KAGVTQTPRYLIKTRGQQVTLSCSPISGHRSVSWYQQTPGQGLQFLFEYFSETQRNKGNFPGRFSGRQFSNSRSEMNVSTLELGDSALYLCASSLSGRDQETQYFGPGTRLLVL.

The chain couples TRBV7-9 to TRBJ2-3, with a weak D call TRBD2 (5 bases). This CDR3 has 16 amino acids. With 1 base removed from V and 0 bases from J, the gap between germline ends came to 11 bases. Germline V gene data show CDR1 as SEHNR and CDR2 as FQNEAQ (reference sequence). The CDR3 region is CASSLGLAPSTDTQYF. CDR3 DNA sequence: TGTGCCAGCAGCTTAGGTCTAGCTCCGAGCACAGATACGCAGTATTTT.

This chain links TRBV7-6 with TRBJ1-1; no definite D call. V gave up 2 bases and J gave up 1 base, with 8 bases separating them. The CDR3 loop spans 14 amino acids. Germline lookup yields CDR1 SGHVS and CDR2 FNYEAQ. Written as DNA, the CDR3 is TGTGCCAGCAGCTTAATGGCCAAGAACACTGAAGCTTTCTTT. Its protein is CASSLMAKNTEAFF.

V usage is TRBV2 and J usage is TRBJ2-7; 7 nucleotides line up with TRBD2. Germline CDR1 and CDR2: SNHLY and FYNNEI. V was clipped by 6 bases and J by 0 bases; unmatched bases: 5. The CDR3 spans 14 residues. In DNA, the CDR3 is TGTGCCAGCAGGACACTAGCGTCCTCCTACGAGCAGTACTTC. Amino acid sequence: CASRTLASSYEQYF.

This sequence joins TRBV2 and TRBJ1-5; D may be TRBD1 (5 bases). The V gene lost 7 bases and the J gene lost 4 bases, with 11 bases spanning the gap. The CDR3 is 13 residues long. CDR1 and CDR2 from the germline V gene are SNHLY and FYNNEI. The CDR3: CASTVEGNQPQHF. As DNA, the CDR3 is TGTGCCAGCACTGTGGAGGGGAATCAGCCCCAGCATTTT.

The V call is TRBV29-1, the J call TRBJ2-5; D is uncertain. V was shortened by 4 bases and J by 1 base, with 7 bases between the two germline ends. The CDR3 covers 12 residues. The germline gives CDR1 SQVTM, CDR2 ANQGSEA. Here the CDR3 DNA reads TGCAGCGTTGCCTGCAGCCAAGAGACCCAGTACTTC. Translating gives CSVACSQETQYF.

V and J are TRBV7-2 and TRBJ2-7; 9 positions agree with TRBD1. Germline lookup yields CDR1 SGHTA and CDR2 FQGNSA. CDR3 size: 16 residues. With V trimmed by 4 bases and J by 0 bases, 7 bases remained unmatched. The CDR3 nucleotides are TGTGCCAGCAGCTCCGGGACAGGGCCCCTCTCCTACGAGCAGTACTTC. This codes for CASSSGTGPLSYEQYF. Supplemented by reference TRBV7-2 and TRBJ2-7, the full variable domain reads GAGVSQSPSNKVTEKGKDVELRCDPISGHTALYWYRQSLGQGLEFLIYFQGNSAPDKSGLPSDRFSAERTGGSVSTLTIQRTQQEDSAVYLCASSSGTGPLSYEQYFGPGTRLTVT.

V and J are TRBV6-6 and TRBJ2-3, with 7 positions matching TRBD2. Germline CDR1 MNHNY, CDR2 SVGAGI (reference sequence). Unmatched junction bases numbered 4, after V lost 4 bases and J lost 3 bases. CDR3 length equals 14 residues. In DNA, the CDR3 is TGTGCCAGCAGTTTTGTGGGAGGGACAGATACGCAGTATTTT. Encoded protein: CASSFVGGTDTQYF.

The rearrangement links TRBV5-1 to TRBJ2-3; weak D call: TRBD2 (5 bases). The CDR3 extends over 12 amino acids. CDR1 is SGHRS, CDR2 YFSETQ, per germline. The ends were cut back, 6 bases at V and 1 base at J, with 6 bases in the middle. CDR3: CASNGGTDTQYF. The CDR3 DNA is TGCGCCAGCAACGGGGGCACAGATACGCAGTATTTT.

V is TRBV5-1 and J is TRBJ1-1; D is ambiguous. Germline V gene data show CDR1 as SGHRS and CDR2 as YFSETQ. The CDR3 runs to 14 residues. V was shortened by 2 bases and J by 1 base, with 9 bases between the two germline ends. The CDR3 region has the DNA TGCGCCAGCAGCTTAACGGCGGGGAACACTGAAGCTTTCTTT. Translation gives CASSLTAGNTEAFF.

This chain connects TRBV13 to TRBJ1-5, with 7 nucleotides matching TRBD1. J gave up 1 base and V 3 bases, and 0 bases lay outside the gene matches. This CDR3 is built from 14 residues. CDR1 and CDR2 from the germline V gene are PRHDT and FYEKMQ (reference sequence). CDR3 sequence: CASSLGQSNQPQHF. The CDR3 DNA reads TGTGCCAGCAGCTTGGGACAGAGCAATCAGCCCCAGCATTTT. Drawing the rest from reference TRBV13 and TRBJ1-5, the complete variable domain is AAGVIQSPRHLIKEKRETATLKCYPIPRHDTVYWYQQGPGQDPQFLISFYEKMQSDKGSIPDRFSAQQFSDYHSELNMSSLELGDSALYFCASSLGQSNQPQHFGDGTRLSIL.

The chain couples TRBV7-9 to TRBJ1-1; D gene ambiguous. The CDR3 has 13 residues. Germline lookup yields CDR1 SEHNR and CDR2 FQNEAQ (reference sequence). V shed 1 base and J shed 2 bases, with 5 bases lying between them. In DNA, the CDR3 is TGTGCCAGCAGCTTAGACAGAAACACTGAAGCTTTCTTT. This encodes CASSLDRNTEAFF.

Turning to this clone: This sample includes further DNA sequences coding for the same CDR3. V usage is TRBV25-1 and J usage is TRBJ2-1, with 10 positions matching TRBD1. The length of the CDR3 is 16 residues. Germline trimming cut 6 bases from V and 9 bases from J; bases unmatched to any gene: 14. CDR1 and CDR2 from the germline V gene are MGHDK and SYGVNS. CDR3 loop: CASSAPGQGRSGEQFF. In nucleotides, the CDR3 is TGTGCCAGCAGCGCCCCGGGACAGGGGAGGAGTGGTGAGCAGTTCTTC.

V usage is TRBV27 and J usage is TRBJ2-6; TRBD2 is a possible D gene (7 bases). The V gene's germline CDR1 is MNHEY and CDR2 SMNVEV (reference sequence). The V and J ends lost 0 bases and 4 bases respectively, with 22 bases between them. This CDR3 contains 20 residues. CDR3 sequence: CASSLSRGLASPLGANVLTF. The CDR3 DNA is TGTGCCAGCAGTTTATCGCGGGGGCTGGCCTCTCCCTTAGGGGCCAACGTCCTGACTTTC. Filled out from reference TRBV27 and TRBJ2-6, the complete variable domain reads EAQVTQNPRYLITVTGKKLTVTCSQNMNHEYMSWYRQDPGLGLRQIYYSMNVEVTDKGDVPEGYKVSRKEKRNFPLILESPSPNQTSLYFCASSLSRGLASPLGANVLTFGAGSRLTVL.

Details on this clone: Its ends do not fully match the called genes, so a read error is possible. The DNA for the CDR3 is TGTTCCAGCAGCTTGTCCCCGGGACAGGGACGCACTGAAGCTTTCTTT. Amino acid sequence: CSSSLSPGQGRTEAFF. The chain is built from TRBV7-9 and TRBJ1-1, with TRBD1 matching over 9 bases. The CDR3 is 16 amino acids. Germline CDR1 SEHNR, CDR2 FQNEAQ (reference sequence).